This T cell receptor beta chain emerged from a study of shared clonotypes between healthy human individuals. Trimming removed 2 bases at V and 1 base at J, with 12 bases between. Germline V gene data show CDR1 as SGHRS and CDR2 as YFSETQ. CDR3 size: 16 residues. Only in-frame clones appear in the TCRdb table, and some are missing; sequencing was by immunoSEQ multiplex PCR. The top ten hold approximately 0.33% of the sample, which has roughly 570,000 clones, nearly 98% seen once. Only CD45RO-negative cells positively selected for CCR7 counted as naive CD8 cells, so terminally differentiated effector memory CD45RA+ cells were excluded.

Specimen: naive CD8+ T cells sorted from blood. This TCR came from a man between 25 and 39 years old in good health. The gene calls are TRBV5-1 and TRBJ2-2; D unclear. The CDR3 DNA follows: TGCGCCAGCAGCTTCGGTGTGGAAGGGAACACCGGGGAGCTGTTTTTT. Translating gives CASSFGVEGNTGELFF. Full variable domain (outside the CDR3, taken from reference TRBV5-1 and TRBJ2-2): KAGVTQTPRYLIKTRGQQVTLSCSPISGHRSVSWYQQTPGQGLQFLFEYFSETQRNKGNFPGRFSGRQFSNSRSEMNVSTLELGDSALYLCASSFGVEGNTGELFFGEGSRLTVL.